The sequence of this T cell receptor (beta chain) was determined in a study of control samples from healthy donors and cancer patients. Clones were sequenced by immunoSEQ multiplex PCR, and TCRdb holds only the in-frame ones, with some missing. The sample shows 100,000 to 150,000 clones, around 87% of them seen only once. Concerning this clone: Being one base from a much bigger clone, this may be a read error.

Per the germline V gene, CDR1 is SGHKS and CDR2 is YYEKEE (reference sequence). The CDR3 totals 16 residues. The receptor comes from a man in his sixties in good health. The V call is TRBV5-5, the J call TRBJ1-6; perhaps TRBD1 as D (6 bases). The sequenced sample was blood. The CDR3 reads CTSSSGTSRLGSPLHF. The CDR3 DNA reads TGTACCAGCAGTTCAGGGACATCTAGATTGGGCTCACCCCTCCACTTT.